The clone carrying this T cell receptor (beta chain) was detected ten times or more. This specimen comes from a study of T-cell reconstitution after alpha-beta-depleted transplantation in children. The CDR3 spans 16 residues. V lost 6 bases, J lost 7 bases, and 15 bases stayed unmatched. Researchers prepared the TCRbeta library using unique molecular identifiers, the study reports. TCRdb independently ran MiXCR on the PCR reads; one entry per CDR3 protein. This repertoire shows 450,000 to 500,000 distinct CDR3 sequences, around 13% found once; its top ten account for about 5%. The receptor's source is a human donor who donated a stem cell graft to a child with combined immunodeficiency. The V gene is TRBV12-3 or TRBV12-4, the J gene TRBJ2-7; 10 bases agree with TRBD1. This sample comprised PBMCs from the stem cell graft donor, obtained from the stem cell graft. The CDR3 region is CASRFTAGTGAREQYF. In nucleotides, the CDR3 is TGTGCCAGCAGGTTTACAGCCGGGACAGGGGCTCGTGAGCAGTACTTC.